Listed here are 22 T cell receptor beta chains from one sample, sequenced in a study of T cells expressing NK-cell markers. TCRdb re-called the 5' RACE reads; every CDR3 protein appears as one record, without DNA. In all, the sample yields roughly 170,000 distinct CDR3 sequences. Material for sequencing was blood T cells: a sorted CD56 or NKG2C T cell subset, CD4+ or CD8+ T cells, or bulk PBMC T cells (not recorded which). These receptors were collected from a woman aged 18-70 years in good health.

The rearrangement uses TRBV30 and TRBJ2-2. The germline V gene encodes CDR1 GTSNPN and CDR2 SVGIG (reference sequence). The CDR3 covers 13 residues. CDR3: CAWSSIVAGELFF.

The rearrangement joins TRBV10-3 to TRBJ2-7; TCRdb designates TRBD1, a call that cannot be tested without DNA. CDR3 length equals 14 residues. The V gene's germline CDR1 is ENHRY and CDR2 SYGVKD. CDR3 in amino acids: CAINGQASFYEQYF.

CDR3 residues: CASSPLATLYNEQFF. The chain combines TRBV5-5 with TRBJ2-1; TCRdb selects TRBD2, and the lack of DNA leaves this call unchecked. This CDR3 contains 15 residues. The V gene's germline CDR1 is SGHKS and CDR2 YYEKEE (reference sequence).

The chain joins TRBV18 to TRBJ1-1. Looked up from germline, CDR1 is KGHSH and CDR2 is LQKENI. This CDR3 contains 15 residues. The CDR3 loop reads CASSPQRKENTEAFF.

This chain connects TRBV4-1 to TRBJ2-7; no DNA is available, so the TRBD2 call from TCRdb remains unchecked. This CDR3 spans 16 amino acids. Germline V CDR1 and CDR2: MGHRA, YSYEKL. Here the CDR3 reads CASSFRLAGTFYEQYF.

The chain links TRBV4-2 to TRBJ2-1; TCRdb returns TRBD1, unconfirmable since there is no DNA. This CDR3 has 16 residues. Germline CDR1 LGHNA, CDR2 YNFKEQ. CDR3 sequence reads: CASSRQGTSSGNEQFF.

The rearrangement joins TRBV19 to TRBJ1-5. The CDR3 spans 12 residues. CDR1 LNHDA and CDR2 SQIVND come from the germline V gene (reference sequence). The CDR3 loop is CASSTRSGPQHF.

The rearrangement uses TRBV4-2 and TRBJ1-5. Per germline, CDR1 LGHNA and CDR2 YNFKEQ. CDR3 size: 20 residues. The CDR3 sequence is CASSQTIGRGIGYSNQPQHF.

The J gene is TRBJ1-2, the V gene TRBV20-1; the D call from TCRdb, TRBD1, cannot be confirmed without DNA. Germline V lookup: CDR1 DFQATT, CDR2 SNEGSKA (reference sequence). CDR3 length: 16 amino acids. CDR3 amino acids: CSARVLGTDLNYGYTF.

V usage is TRBV27 and J usage is TRBJ2-7; with no DNA, the TCRdb D assignment of TRBD1 cannot be verified. Germline V gene data show CDR1 as MNHEY and CDR2 as SMNVEV (reference sequence). CDR3 length equals 15 residues. The CDR3 sequence: CASSNRASASYEQYF.

The chain couples TRBV5-1 to TRBJ2-1; as DNA is missing, the TRBD1 call by TCRdb cannot be tested. The CDR3 consists of 16 residues. Germline CDR1 is SGHRS and CDR2 is YFSETQ. The CDR3 region is CASSPSAGASYNEQFF.

The chain has TRBV28 and TRBJ2-7; absent DNA, TCRdb's TRBD1 call cannot be checked. Per the germline V gene, CDR1 is MDHEN and CDR2 is SYDVKM. There are 15 residues in the CDR3. CDR3 residues: CASSSPGQGGDEQYF.

The genes are TRBV27 and TRBJ1-6. The V gene's germline CDR1 is MNHEY and CDR2 SMNVEV (reference sequence). The CDR3 runs to 15 residues. The CDR3 here is CASSLSGPRNSPLHF.

The gene calls are TRBV10-3 and TRBJ2-7; TCRdb selects TRBD2, and the lack of DNA leaves this call unchecked. CDR1 is ENHRY, CDR2 SYGVKD, per germline. The CDR3 covers 12 residues. Here the CDR3 reads CAIKREGSEQYF.

The genes are TRBV5-5 and TRBJ2-7. This CDR3 comprises 15 residues. Germline V lookup: CDR1 SGHKS, CDR2 YYEKEE (reference sequence). CDR3 protein: CASSLDRPGIYEQYF.

V usage is TRBV24-1 and J usage is TRBJ2-5; the TRBD2 assignment by TCRdb is unverifiable without DNA. Germline V gene sequence: CDR1 KGHDR, CDR2 SFDVKD. The CDR3 has 15 amino acids. CDR3 in amino acids: CATSEAGEYQETQYF.

V gene TRBV12-5 combines with J gene TRBJ2-1. CDR3 size: 11 residues. Per the germline V gene, CDR1 is LGHNT and CDR2 is FRNRAP. CDR3 amino acids: CASGSLNEQFF.

This chain links TRBV5-1 with TRBJ1-2; the D call of TRBD1 rests on TCRdb alone, since no DNA is present to check it. The CDR3 runs 15 residues. Germline values: CDR1 SGHRS, CDR2 YFSETQ. The CDR3 region is CASSLAQGRGYGYTF.

This chain joins TRBV5-5 and TRBJ2-3; the D gene TCRdb calls, TRBD1, cannot be checked with no DNA. The V gene's germline CDR1 is SGHKS and CDR2 YYEKEE (reference sequence). The CDR3 sequence is 18 residues long. CDR3 sequence reads: CASSLAPPGTDFTDTQYF.

The chain is built from TRBV7-2 and TRBJ1-1. Germline assignment: CDR1 SGHTA and CDR2 FQGNSA. This CDR3 has 13 amino acids. The CDR3: CASSQTALAEAFF.

The chain carries TRBV30 and TRBJ2-2; absent DNA, TCRdb's TRBD2 call cannot be checked. CDR3 size: 14 residues. Germline values: CDR1 GTSNPN, CDR2 SVGIG (reference sequence). The CDR3 reads CAWSVSRVTGELFF.

The rearrangement uses TRBV5-1 and TRBJ2-7; TCRdb indicates TRBD1, and absent DNA this call remains unverified. Per germline, CDR1 SGHRS and CDR2 YFSETQ. There are 15 residues in the CDR3. CDR3: CASSRARTGDNEQYF.